This T cell receptor beta chain was recorded in a study of metastatic and nonmetastatic thyroid tumors. Study-level information: Peripheral blood and tumor or nodule samples from malignant and benign thyroid patients were compared.

Not a single patient had been given any form of treatment at any point before undergoing thyroid surgery. The CDR3 is 13 residues long. V dropped 5 bases and J dropped 8 bases, with 15 bases sitting between them. Germline assignment: CDR1 SNHLY and CDR2 FYNNEI. This clone was seen ten or more times. Other DNA sequences in the same sample also yield this CDR3. TCRdb used MiXCR to call clones anew from the PCR reads. The sample comprises just over 20,000 clones, approximately 12% of which are singletons, and about 6.2% rests with the top ten. The TCR was taken from a male donor with papillary thyroid cancer or a benign thyroid nodule (not recorded which). Some clones in this sample may be carry-over from other donors' samples. The specimen sequenced was blood. The V gene is TRBV2, the J gene TRBJ1-1, with D possibly TRBD1 on 6 matching bases. This CDR3 is CASSKWRGQEAFF. Here the CDR3 DNA reads TGTGCCAGCAGTAAATGGAGAGGACAGGAAGCTTTCTTT.